This T cell receptor (beta chain) was identified during a study of blood T cell repertoires in COVID-19. Study background: Sample material is recorded as cDNA or gDNA derived from T cells, B-cell-depleted T cells, or PBMCs.

CDR1 and CDR2 from the germline V gene are SGDLS and YYNGEE. Trimming stripped 0 bases from V and 5 bases from J, with 15 bases between. The CDR3 is made up of 16 amino acids. In terms of age and location, participants ranged from about 18 to 90 years and lived in about 25 US areas. Cohort placement rested on clinical history that participants reported themselves. Authors' methods: Estimated nucleated cell counts came from reference gene primer amplification. Sequenced by immunoSEQ multiplex PCR; TCRdb stores in-frame clones only, minus some. The V and J calls and clone size were taken over from that table, and D and trimming were inferred from the DNA. The top ten hold approximately 1.3% of the sample, which has 370,000 or so clones, 70% to 90% seen once.

The source is a man younger than 40 who had recovered from COVID-19. The chain uses TRBV9 and TRBJ2-4; the D gene is possibly TRBD2 (6 bases). The source material was PBMCs or T cells enriched from blood (not recorded which). CDR3 loop: CASSVGAGIGQNIQYF. The CDR3 region has the DNA TGTGCCAGCAGCGTAGGAGCGGGTATTGGGCAAAACATTCAGTACTTC.